Detailed here is one T cell receptor beta chain. As yet, its antigen is unknown. The identical CDR3 is also encoded by other nucleotide sequences in the sample. This specimen comes from a study of T cell responses to AZD1222 COVID-19 vaccine. Notes on the study in general: CD4 TCRs covered the whole spike, strongest at regions 160-218 and 743-854. Per reports, nearly half of all spike-specific TCRs target regions that are unmutated in variants. Spike-specific TCR depth and breadth grew after two AZD1222 doses.

CDR3 length: 18 amino acids. Germline CDR1 is SNHLY and CDR2 is FYNNEI. Trimming shortened V by 4 bases and J by 5 bases, and 25 bases separated the two germline ends. Measured with immunoSEQ multiplex PCR; TCRdb has only the in-frame clones, and not every one. The sample lists 100,000 to 150,000 clones, 80% to 95% occurring once. This chain links TRBV2 with TRBJ2-3; D is possibly TRBD2 (6 bases). The source of this sequence is an adult in good health. Sequenced here: peripheral blood, sampled on day 0 of MenACWY control vaccination. In DNA form, the CDR3 reads TGTGCCAGCAGTGGGGATCGTCTAGGAGGGTGGGGAGAAGATACGCAGTATTTT. This sequence encodes CASSGDRLGGWGEDTQYF.